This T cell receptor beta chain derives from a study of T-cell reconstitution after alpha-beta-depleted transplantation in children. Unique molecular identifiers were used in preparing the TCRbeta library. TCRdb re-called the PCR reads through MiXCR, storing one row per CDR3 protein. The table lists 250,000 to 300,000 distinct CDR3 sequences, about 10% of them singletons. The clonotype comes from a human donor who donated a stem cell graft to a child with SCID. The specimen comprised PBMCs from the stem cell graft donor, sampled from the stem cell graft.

CDR3 nucleotide sequence: TGTGCGGTATCTTCCCTTAGCAATCAGCCCCAGCATTTT. Translated: CAVSSLSNQPQHF. The J gene is TRBJ1-5, the V gene TRBV6-6; D gene uncertain. Germline V gene lookup returns CDR1 MNHNY and CDR2 SVGAGI (reference sequence). The CDR3 is made up of 13 amino acids.